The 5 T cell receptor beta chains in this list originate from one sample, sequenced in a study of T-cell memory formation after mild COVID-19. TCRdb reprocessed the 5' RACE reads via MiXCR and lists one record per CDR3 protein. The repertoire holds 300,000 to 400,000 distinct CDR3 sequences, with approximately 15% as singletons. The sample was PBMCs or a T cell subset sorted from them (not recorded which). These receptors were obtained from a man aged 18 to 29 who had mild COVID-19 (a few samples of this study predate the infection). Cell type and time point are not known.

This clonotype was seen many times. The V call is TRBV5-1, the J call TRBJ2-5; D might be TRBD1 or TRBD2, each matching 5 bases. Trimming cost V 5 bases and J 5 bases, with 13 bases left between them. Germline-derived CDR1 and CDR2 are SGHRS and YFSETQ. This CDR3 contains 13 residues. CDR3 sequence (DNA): TGCGCCAGCAGTCCCGGGGCGACGGAGACCCAGTACTTC. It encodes CASSPGATETQYF.

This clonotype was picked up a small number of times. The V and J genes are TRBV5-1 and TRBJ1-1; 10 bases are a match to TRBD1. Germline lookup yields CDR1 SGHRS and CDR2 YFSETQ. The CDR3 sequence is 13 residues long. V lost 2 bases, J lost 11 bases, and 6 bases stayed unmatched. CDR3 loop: CASSFYGTGAAFF. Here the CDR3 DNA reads TGCGCCAGCAGCTTCTATGGGACAGGGGCCGCTTTCTTT.

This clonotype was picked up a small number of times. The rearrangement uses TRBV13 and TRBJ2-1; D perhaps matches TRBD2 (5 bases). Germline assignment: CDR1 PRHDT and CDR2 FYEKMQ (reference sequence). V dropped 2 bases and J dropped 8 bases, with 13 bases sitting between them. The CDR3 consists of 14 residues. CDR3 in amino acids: CASSLRLARDEQFF. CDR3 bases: TGTGCCAGCAGCTTAAGGCTAGCTCGTGATGAGCAGTTCTTC.

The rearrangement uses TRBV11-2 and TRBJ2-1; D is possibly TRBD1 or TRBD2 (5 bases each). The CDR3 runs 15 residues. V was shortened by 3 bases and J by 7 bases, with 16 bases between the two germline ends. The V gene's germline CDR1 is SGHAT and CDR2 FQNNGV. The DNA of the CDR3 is TGTGCCAGCAGCTTTTTGTCGTTCTGGGGGAATGAGCAGTTCTTC. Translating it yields CASSFLSFWGNEQFF.

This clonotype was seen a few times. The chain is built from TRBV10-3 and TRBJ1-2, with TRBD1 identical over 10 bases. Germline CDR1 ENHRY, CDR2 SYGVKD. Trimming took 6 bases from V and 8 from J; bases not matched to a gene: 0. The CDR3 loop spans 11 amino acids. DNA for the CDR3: TGTGCCATCAGGGACAGGGGGGGCTACACCTTC. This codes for CAIRDRGGYTF.